This T cell receptor (beta chain) was identified during a study of T cell repertoires in cytomegalovirus infection. Study summary: Matching HLA type, along with CMV infection, was indicated by public TCR beta signatures.

The study, taken as a whole, reports: The ex vivo response was dominated by HLA-C-restricted CMV-specific TCR beta clonotypes. Summed public TCR beta family frequency identified CMV carriers bearing the relevant HLA.

TCRdb recomputed calls from the reads with MiXCR, one row per CDR3 protein. Here the sample spans around 740,000 distinct CDR3 sequences, less than 40% being singletons. About this clonotype itself: Its antigen remains unidentified.

The junction had 3 bases not matched to a gene; V was cut back by 5 bases and J by 3 bases. Germline V lookup: CDR1 SGHAT, CDR2 FQNNGV. The CDR3 is 14 amino acids. Sequencing was performed on PBMCs. The chain employs TRBV11-2 and TRBJ2-2; 7 bases align to TRBD2. The TCR comes from a human donor in good health (CMV status not recorded). Some clones in this sample may be carry-over from other donors' samples. In nucleotides, the CDR3 is TGTGCCAGCAGCGGGGAGGGATACACCGGGGAGCTGTTTTTT. Translating it yields CASSGEGYTGELFF.